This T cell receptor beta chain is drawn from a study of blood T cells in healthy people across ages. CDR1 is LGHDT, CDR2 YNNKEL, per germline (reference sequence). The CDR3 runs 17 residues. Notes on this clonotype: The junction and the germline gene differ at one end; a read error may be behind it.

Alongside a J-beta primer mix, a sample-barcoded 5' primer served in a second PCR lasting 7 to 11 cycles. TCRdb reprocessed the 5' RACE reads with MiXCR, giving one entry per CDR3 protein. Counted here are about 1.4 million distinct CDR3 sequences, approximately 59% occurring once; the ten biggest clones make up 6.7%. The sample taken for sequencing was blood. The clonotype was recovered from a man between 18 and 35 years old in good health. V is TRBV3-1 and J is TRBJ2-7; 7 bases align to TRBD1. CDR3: CANSPYLDRASSYEQYF. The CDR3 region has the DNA TGTGCCAACAGCCCATATCTTGACAGGGCATCGTCCTACGAGCAGTACTTC.